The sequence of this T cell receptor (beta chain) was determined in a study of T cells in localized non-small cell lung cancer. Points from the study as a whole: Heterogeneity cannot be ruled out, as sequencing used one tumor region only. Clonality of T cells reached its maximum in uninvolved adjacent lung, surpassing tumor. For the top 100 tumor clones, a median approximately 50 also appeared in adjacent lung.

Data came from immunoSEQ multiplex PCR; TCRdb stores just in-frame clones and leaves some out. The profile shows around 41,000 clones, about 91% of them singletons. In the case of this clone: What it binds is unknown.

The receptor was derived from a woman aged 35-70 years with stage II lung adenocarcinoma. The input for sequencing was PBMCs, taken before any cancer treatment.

The CDR3 is CASSPLGLTYNSPLHF. The CDR3 nucleotides are TGTGCCAGCTCACCACTTGGTCTTACCTATAATTCACCCCTCCACTTT. The chain employs TRBV18 and TRBJ1-6, with no clear D. From germline, CDR1 is KGHSH and CDR2 LQKENI. V gave up 1 base and J gave up 2 bases, with 9 bases separating them. This CDR3 is built from 16 residues. Looking up the rest from reference TRBV18 and TRBJ1-6 gives the full variable domain: NAGVMQNPRHLVRRRGQEARLRCSPMKGHSHVYWYRQLPEEGLKFMVYLQKENIIDESGMPKERFSAEFPKEGPSILRIQQVVRGDSAAYFCASSPLGLTYNSPLHFGNGTRLTVT.